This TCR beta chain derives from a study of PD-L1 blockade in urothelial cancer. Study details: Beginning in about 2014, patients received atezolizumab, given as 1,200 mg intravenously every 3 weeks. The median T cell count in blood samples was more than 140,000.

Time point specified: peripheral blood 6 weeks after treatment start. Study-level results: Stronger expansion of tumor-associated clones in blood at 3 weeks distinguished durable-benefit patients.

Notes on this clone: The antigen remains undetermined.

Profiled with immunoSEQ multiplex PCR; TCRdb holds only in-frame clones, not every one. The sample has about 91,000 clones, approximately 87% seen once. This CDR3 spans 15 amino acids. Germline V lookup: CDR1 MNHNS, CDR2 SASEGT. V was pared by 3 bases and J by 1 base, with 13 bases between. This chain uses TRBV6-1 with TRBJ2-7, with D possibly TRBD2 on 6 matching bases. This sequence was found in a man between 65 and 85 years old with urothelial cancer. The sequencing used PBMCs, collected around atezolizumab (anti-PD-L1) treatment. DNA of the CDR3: TGTGCCAGCAGTGAGGGGCGGGGCCGTTCCTACGAGCAGTACTTC. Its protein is CASSEGRGRSYEQYF.